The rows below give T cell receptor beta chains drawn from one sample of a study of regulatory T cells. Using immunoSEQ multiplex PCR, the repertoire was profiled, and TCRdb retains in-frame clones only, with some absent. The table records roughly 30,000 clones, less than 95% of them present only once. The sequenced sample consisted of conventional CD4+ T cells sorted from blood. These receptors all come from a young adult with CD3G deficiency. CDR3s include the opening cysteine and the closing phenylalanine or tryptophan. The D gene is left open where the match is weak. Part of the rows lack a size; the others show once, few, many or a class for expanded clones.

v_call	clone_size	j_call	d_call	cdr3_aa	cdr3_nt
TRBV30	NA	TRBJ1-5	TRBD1	CAWNHDRVNQPQHF	TGTGCCTGGAATCACGACAGGGTCAATCAGCCCCAGCATTTT
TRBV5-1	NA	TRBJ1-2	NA	CASSSIRDGYTF	TGCGCCAGCAGCTCAATCAGGGATGGCTACACCTTC
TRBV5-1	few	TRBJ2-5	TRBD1	CASSTGQGYMETQYF	TGCGCCAGCAGCACGGGACAGGGGTATATGGAGACCCAGTACTTC
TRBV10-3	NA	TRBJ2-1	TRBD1	CAISDGPFGQGFEQFF	TGTGCCATCAGTGATGGGCCGTTCGGACAGGGGTTTGAGCAGTTCTTC
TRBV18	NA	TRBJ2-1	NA	CASSPGTVNNEQFF	TGTGCCAGCTCACCTGGGACCGTCAACAATGAGCAGTTCTTC
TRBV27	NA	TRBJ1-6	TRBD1	CASQRTTGTGNSPLHF	TGTGCCAGCCAGAGAACGACCGGGACAGGGAATTCACCCCTCCACTTT
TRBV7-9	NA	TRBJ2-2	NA	CASSLQDTGELFF	TGTGCCAGCAGCTTACAGGACACCGGGGAGCTGTTTTTT
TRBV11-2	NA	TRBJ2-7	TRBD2	CASSPGLAIYEQYF	TGTGCCAGCAGCCCGGGACTAGCGATCTACGAGCAGTACTTC
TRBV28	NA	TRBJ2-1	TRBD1	CASSRGTGGSYNEQFF	TGTGCCAGCAGTCGTGGGACAGGGGGCTCCTACAATGAGCAGTTCTTC
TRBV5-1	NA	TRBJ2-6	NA	CASSLGTLGANVLTF	TGCGCCAGCAGCTTGGGGACTCTTGGGGCCAACGTCCTGACTTTC
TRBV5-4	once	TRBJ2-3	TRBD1	CASSFGQADTQYF	TGTGCCAGCAGCTTCGGACAGGCAGATACGCAGTATTTT
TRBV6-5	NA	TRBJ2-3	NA	CASSIQGGGTDTQYF	TGTGCCAGCAGTATACAGGGTGGGGGCACAGATACGCAGTATTTT
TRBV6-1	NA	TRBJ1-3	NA	CASSAQLSSGNTIYF	TGTGCCAGCAGTGCACAGCTGAGCTCTGGAAACACCATATATTTT
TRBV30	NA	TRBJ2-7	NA	CAWSVGGEQYF	TGTGCCTGGAGTGTTGGTGGCGAGCAGTACTTC
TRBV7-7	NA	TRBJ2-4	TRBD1	CASSLDRVGAKNIQYF	TGTGCTAGCAGCTTAGACAGGGTCGGGGCCAAAAACATTCAGTACTTC
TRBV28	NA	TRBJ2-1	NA	CASSQPGRIRPSSYNEQFF	TGTGCCAGCAGCCAACCGGGACGGATAAGACCTAGCTCCTACAATGAGCAGTTCTTC
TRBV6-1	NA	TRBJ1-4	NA	CASSQGRGNEKLFF	TGTGCCAGCAGCCAGGGGCGGGGTAATGAAAAACTGTTTTTT
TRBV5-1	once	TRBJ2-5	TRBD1	CASSPGRRQGIETQYF	TGCGCCAGCAGCCCAGGGCGGAGACAGGGAATCGAGACCCAGTACTTC
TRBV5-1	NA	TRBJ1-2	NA	CASSPEVGANYGYTF	TGCGCCAGCAGCCCCGAGGTTGGAGCTAACTATGGCTACACCTTC
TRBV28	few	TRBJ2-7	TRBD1	CASSATGGWGEQYF	TGTGCCAGCAGTGCGACAGGGGGTTGGGGGGAGCAGTACTTC
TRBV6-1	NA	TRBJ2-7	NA	CASRQQLGEQYF	TGTGCCAGCAGACAGCAGTTAGGTGAGCAGTACTTC
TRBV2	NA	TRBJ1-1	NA	CASSVGGRVTEAFF	TGTGCCAGCAGTGTTGGGGGGCGCGTAACTGAAGCTTTCTTT
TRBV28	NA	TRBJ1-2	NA	CASTPDKVFYGYTF	TGTGCCAGCACCCCCGACAAGGTCTTCTATGGCTACACCTTC
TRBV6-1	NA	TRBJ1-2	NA	CASSEAQGAGGYTF	TGTGCCAGCAGTGAAGCGCAGGGCGCGGGGGGCTACACCTTC
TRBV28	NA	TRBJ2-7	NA	CASSPFLADSYEQYF	TGTGCCAGCAGCCCCTTCCTTGCGGACAGCTACGAGCAGTACTTC
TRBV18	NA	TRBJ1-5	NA	CASSPPGRVVTQHF	TGTGCCAGCTCACCACCGGGCAGGGTGGTGACCCAGCATTTT
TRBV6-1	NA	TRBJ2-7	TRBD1	CASGQGLIYEQYF	TGTGCCAGCGGACAGGGTTTAATCTACGAGCAGTACTTC
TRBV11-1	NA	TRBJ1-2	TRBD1	CASSSLGQIYGYTF	TGTGCCAGCAGCTCCTTGGGACAGATCTATGGCTACACCTTC
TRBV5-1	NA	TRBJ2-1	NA	CASSLVGGIGNEQFF	TGCGCCAGCAGCTTGGTAGGCGGGATTGGGAATGAGCAGTTCTTC
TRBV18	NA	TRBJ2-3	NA	CASSTALVDTQYF	TGTGCCAGCTCAACGGCGTTGGTCGATACGCAGTATTTT
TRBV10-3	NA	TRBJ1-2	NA	CAISEFQGRNGYTF	TGTGCCATCAGTGAGTTTCAGGGGAGGAATGGCTACACCTTC
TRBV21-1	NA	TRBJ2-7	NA	CASSPSLTGRYEQYF	TGTGCCAGCAGCCCGAGTTTGACAGGGCGCTACGAGCAGTACTTC
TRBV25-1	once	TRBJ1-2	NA	CASSDRNYGYTF	TGTGCCAGCAGTGACCGTAACTATGGCTACACCTTC
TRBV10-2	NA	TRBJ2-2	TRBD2	CASSEGTSITGELFF	TGCGCCAGCAGTGAGGGGACTAGCATCACCGGGGAGCTGTTTTTT
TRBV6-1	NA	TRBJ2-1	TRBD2	CATFPGLAGGGQFF	TGTGCCACCTTCCCGGGACTAGCGGGAGGAGGGCAGTTCTTC
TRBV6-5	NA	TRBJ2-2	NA	CASSYGTGELFF	TGTGCCAGCAGTTACGGTACCGGGGAGCTGTTTTTT
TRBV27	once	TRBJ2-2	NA	CASKEGHSTGELFF	TGTGCCAGCAAGGAGGGACATAGCACCGGGGAGCTGTTTTTT
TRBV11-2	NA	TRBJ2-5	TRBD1	CASSMTGVLGETQYF	TGTGCCAGCAGCATGACAGGGGTACTAGGGGAGACCCAGTACTTC
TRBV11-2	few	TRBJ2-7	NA	CASSRGQFTSEQYF	TGTGCCAGCAGCCGCGGACAGTTCACCTCCGAGCAGTACTTC
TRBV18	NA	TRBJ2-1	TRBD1	CASSPGQGRNEQFF	TGTGCCAGCTCACCAGGACAGGGGAGGAATGAGCAGTTCTTC
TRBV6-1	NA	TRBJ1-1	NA	CASRGGTEAFF	TGTGCCTCCCGGGGGGGCACTGAAGCTTTCTTT
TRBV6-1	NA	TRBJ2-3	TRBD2	CASSGTSGAYTDTQYF	TGTGCCAGCAGTGGGACTAGCGGGGCGTACACAGATACGCAGTATTTT
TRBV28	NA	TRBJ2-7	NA	CASRSVGGNYEQYF	TGTGCCAGCAGAAGCGTAGGGGGGAATTACGAGCAGTACTTC
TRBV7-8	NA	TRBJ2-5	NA	CASSLGRQETQYF	TGTGCCAGCAGCCTTGGGAGGCAAGAGACCCAGTACTTC
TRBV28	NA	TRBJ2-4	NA	CASSLRGKGLGKNIQYF	TGTGCCAGCAGTTTACGGGGGAAGGGCCTTGGGAAAAACATTCAGTACTTC
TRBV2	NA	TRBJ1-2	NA	CASSENRPYGYTF	TGTGCCAGCAGTGAGAACAGACCTTATGGCTACACCTTC
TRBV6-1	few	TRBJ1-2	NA	CASSDITANYGYTF	TGTGCCAGCAGTGACATCACAGCTAACTATGGCTACACCTTC
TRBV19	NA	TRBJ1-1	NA	CASSMIRGGSEAFF	TGTGCCAGTAGTATGATCAGGGGAGGTTCTGAAGCTTTCTTT
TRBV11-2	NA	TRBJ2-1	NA	CASSFGTLYNEQFF	TGTGCCAGCAGCTTCGGGACTCTTTACAATGAGCAGTTCTTC
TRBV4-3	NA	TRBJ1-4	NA	CASSQDRRDEEKLFF	TGCGCCAGCAGCCAAGATAGAAGGGATGAGGAAAAACTGTTTTTT
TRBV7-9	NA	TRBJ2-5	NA	CASSLGVALQETQYF	TGTGCCAGCAGCTTAGGGGTAGCTCTCCAAGAGACCCAGTACTTC
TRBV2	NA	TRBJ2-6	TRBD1	CASRGQGRPGANVLTF	TGTGCCAGCAGGGGACAGGGTCGTCCTGGGGCCAACGTCCTGACTTTC
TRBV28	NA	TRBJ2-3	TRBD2	CASSSLTSGADTQYF	TGTGCCAGCAGTTCATTGACTAGCGGGGCAGATACGCAGTATTTT
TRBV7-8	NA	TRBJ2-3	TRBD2	CASSLGGGRTDTQYF	TGTGCCAGCAGCTTAGGGGGAGGGCGCACAGATACGCAGTATTTT
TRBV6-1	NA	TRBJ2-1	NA	CASSEVAGWGEQFF	TGTGCCAGCAGTGAAGTCGCGGGATGGGGTGAGCAGTTCTTC